The 18 T cell receptor beta chains reported below all come from one sample, sequenced in a study of technical replicates of blood from several donors. Profiling relied on immunoSEQ multiplex PCR, and the TCRdb table lists in-frame clones only, not all of them. The sample shows 70,000 or so clones, nearly 99% of them seen only once. The sequencing sample was made of T cells isolated from PBMCs. All receptors come from a human donor in good health.

The V and J genes are TRBV25-1 and TRBJ2-1; D call uncertain. Looked up from germline, CDR1 is MGHDK and CDR2 is SYGVNS. Trimming removed 2 bases from V and 8 bases from J, with 16 bases in between. The CDR3 covers 15 residues. CDR3 residues: CASSEESSYSHEQFF. The CDR3 DNA reads TGTGCCAGCAGTGAAGAGTCGTCTTATTCGCATGAGCAGTTCTTC.

The rearrangement joins TRBV15 to TRBJ2-7; weak D call: TRBD1 (5 bases). Looked up from germline, CDR1 is LNHNV and CDR2 is YYDKDF (reference sequence). Trimming shortened V by 5 bases and J by 3 bases, and 14 bases separated the two germline ends. The CDR3 is made up of 14 amino acids. The CDR3 nucleotides are TGTGCCACCAGCCGCGGACATCCCAACTACGAGCAGTACTTC. Encoded protein: CATSRGHPNYEQYF.

The J gene is TRBJ1-3, the V gene TRBV27; D gene ambiguous. This CDR3 has 15 residues. From germline, CDR1 is MNHEY and CDR2 SMNVEV (reference sequence). Between the trimmed V and J ends, which lost 3 bases and 0 bases, there was a span of 9 bases. The CDR3 spells CASSFTDLSGNTIYF. The CDR3 region has the DNA TGTGCCAGCAGTTTTACAGACCTCTCTGGAAACACCATATATTTT.

The chain has TRBV7-9 and TRBJ2-5; D remains ambiguous. The CDR3 consists of 11 residues. Germline CDR1 and CDR2: SEHNR and FQNEAQ (reference sequence). With 8 bases removed from V and 3 bases from J, the gap between germline ends came to 7 bases. For the CDR3, the DNA is TGTGCCAGCCGGTTAAAAGAGACCCAGTACTTC. This encodes CASRLKETQYF.

V and J are TRBV6-5 and TRBJ1-1, with TRBD1 matching over 9 bases. Unmatched junction bases numbered 8, after V lost 6 bases and J lost 6 bases. The CDR3 extends over 14 amino acids. Looked up from germline, CDR1 is MNHEY and CDR2 is SVGAGI. Here the CDR3 DNA reads TGTGCCAGCAGGAGGGACAGGGATCTCGCTGAAGCTTTCTTT. Protein product: CASRRDRDLAEAFF.

The chain links TRBV2 to TRBJ2-3; 7 bases match TRBD1. Losses at the gene ends were 5 bases for V and 0 bases for J; bases not matched to a gene: 5. This CDR3 is built from 15 residues. CDR1 and CDR2 (germline): SNHLY, FYNNEI. The DNA for the CDR3 is TGTGCCAGCAGTCTTGGGACAGATAGCACAGATACGCAGTATTTT. Encoded protein: CASSLGTDSTDTQYF.

The J gene is TRBJ1-1, the V gene TRBV18, with no clear D. Looked up from germline, CDR1 is KGHSH and CDR2 is LQKENI. The CDR3 has 13 amino acids. Trimming took 3 bases from V and 1 from J, leaving 6 bases between them. The CDR3 here is CASSPTENTEAFF. DNA of the CDR3: TGTGCCAGCTCACCGACTGAGAACACTGAAGCTTTCTTT.

This chain connects TRBV5-5 to TRBJ2-2; 10 bases map to TRBD2. With V trimmed by 2 bases and J by 3 bases, 13 bases remained unmatched. Germline V gene lookup returns CDR1 SGHKS and CDR2 YYEKEE (reference sequence). This CDR3 is built from 19 residues. The CDR3 loop reads CASSFIHLPLAGDTGELFF. In nucleotides, the CDR3 is TGTGCCAGCAGCTTTATCCACCTCCCTCTAGCGGGAGACACCGGGGAGCTGTTTTTT.

The CDR3 DNA follows: TGTGCCAGCAAGGTGGGACAGGTGTCCTACGAGCAGTACTTC. Its translation is CASKVGQVSYEQYF. The chain recombines TRBV6-6 with TRBJ2-7; TRBD1 matches at 8 bases. The trim removed 7 bases at V and 1 base at J, leaving 6 bases unmatched. The germline CDR1 and CDR2 sequences are MNHNY and SVGAGI (reference sequence). CDR3 length: 14 amino acids.

In its sample, this clone was seen once. This chain's CDR3 is CASRSTDRAYGYTF. For the CDR3, the DNA is TGTGCCAGCAGATCAACCGACAGAGCCTATGGCTACACCTTC. The V and J genes are TRBV2 and TRBJ1-2, with TRBD1 as a possible D gene (5 bases). Between the trimmed V and J ends, which lost 6 bases and 4 bases, there was a span of 15 bases. The CDR3 has 14 residues. Germline V gives CDR1 SNHLY, CDR2 FYNNEI. The full variable domain, completed using reference TRBV2 and TRBJ1-2, is EPEVTQTPSHQVTQMGQEVILRCVPISNHLYFYWYRQILGQKVEFLVSFYNNEISEKSEIFDDQFSVERPDGSNFTLKIRSTKLEDSAMYFCASRSTDRAYGYTFGSGTRLTVV.

V and J are TRBV27 and TRBJ2-1, with D possibly being TRBD1 (5 bases). The CDR3 runs to 12 residues. Trimming stripped 2 bases from V and 8 bases from J, with 7 bases between. Germline V CDR1 and CDR2: MNHEY, SMNVEV (reference sequence). CDR3 nucleotide sequence: TGTGCCAGCAGTTTAGCCAGGGATGAGCAGTTCTTC. It yields the protein CASSLARDEQFF.

This chain joins TRBV23-1 and TRBJ2-2; D gene unclear. TRBV23-1 is classed as an ORF, of uncertain function. This CDR3 is 16 amino acids long. The ends were cut back, 1 base at V and 5 bases at J, with 14 bases in the middle. CDR3 DNA sequence: TGCGCCAGCAGTCAATTCGGAGCTGAGGAGACCGGGGAGCTGTTTTTT. This translates into CASSQFGAEETGELFF.

The chain is built from TRBV15 and TRBJ2-3; D is perhaps TRBD2 (5 bases). In germline, CDR1 is LNHNV, CDR2 YYDKDF (reference sequence). Trimming removed 6 bases at V and 4 bases at J, with 11 bases between. This CDR3 is 13 amino acids long. CDR3 sequence: CATRIYGADTQYF. The CDR3 coding sequence is TGTGCCACCAGGATTTACGGGGCAGATACGCAGTATTTT.

The J gene is TRBJ2-5, the V gene TRBV30; TRBD1 matches at 7 bases. The junction had 0 bases not matched to a gene; V was cut back by 4 bases and J by 4 bases. The V gene's germline CDR1 is GTSNPN and CDR2 SVGIG (reference sequence). CDR3 length: 11 residues. For the CDR3, the DNA is TGTGCCTGGACAGGGGGAGAGACCCAGTACTTC. Translating it yields CAWTGGETQYF. The whole variable domain, remainder taken from reference TRBV30 and TRBJ2-5, is SQTIHQWPATLVQPVGSPLSLECTVEGTSNPNLYWYRQAAGRGLQLLFYSVGIGQISSEVPQNLSASRPQDRQFILSSKKLLLSDSGFYLCAWTGGETQYFGPGTRLLVL.

The chain combines TRBV7-9 with TRBJ2-5; 7 bases line up with TRBD1. Losses at the gene ends were 11 bases for V and 2 bases for J; bases not matched to a gene: 8. Germline-derived CDR1 and CDR2 are SEHNR and FQNEAQ (reference sequence). There are 13 residues in the CDR3. The CDR3 loop reads CAAWSGGQETQYF. DNA for the CDR3: TGTGCCGCATGGTCAGGGGGTCAAGAGACCCAGTACTTC.

This sequence joins TRBV7-2 and TRBJ2-3, with TRBD2 matching over 8 bases. Germline CDR1 SGHTA, CDR2 FQGNSA. The CDR3 totals 15 residues. V shed 1 base, J shed 5 bases, and the junction held 5 bases outside the gene matches. The CDR3 spells CASSLVLAERDTQYF. The DNA of the CDR3 is TGTGCCAGCAGCTTAGTACTAGCGGAAAGAGATACGCAGTATTTT.

This clone was recorded once. The chain employs TRBV30 and TRBJ2-1; 13 bases agree with TRBD2. V shed 0 bases, J shed 7 bases, and the junction held 6 bases outside the gene matches. CDR3 size: 16 residues. Germline V gene data show CDR1 as GTSNPN and CDR2 as SVGIG (reference sequence). The CDR3 nucleotides are TGTGCCTGGAGTGTAATTTGGACTAGCGGGAGTAATGAGCAGTTCTTC. Amino acid sequence: CAWSVIWTSGSNEQFF.

The chain links TRBV6-5 to TRBJ2-7, with TRBD1 matching over 7 bases. V shed 7 bases and J 0 bases; nucleotides not matched to a gene: 3. Germline V lookup: CDR1 MNHEY, CDR2 SVGAGI. The CDR3 is 13 residues long. DNA of the CDR3: TGTGCCAGCACCGGGACAGCCTCCTACGAGCAGTACTTC. This encodes CASTGTASYEQYF.